Reported below is one TCR beta chain. The target antigen is unknown. One end of the junction does not line up with germline, which may come from a read error. This sample is drawn from a study of shared clonotypes between healthy human individuals. Regarding the study as a whole: Estimated clonotype richness was generally higher in naive than memory subsets.

Deep was the level used in running the assay. Per the study methods: Junction-only immunoSEQ sequences carried no quality scores, so filtering differed. Some clones are missing from TCRdb's copy, which holds only in-frame ones; the method was immunoSEQ multiplex PCR. The V and J calls and clone size come from that table; D and trimming were worked out from the DNA. Of some 2.3 million clones in the sample, approximately 95% were seen once. The CDR3 runs 13 residues. CDR1 and CDR2 from the germline V gene are WNHNN and SYGVQD (reference sequence). Sequencing was done on a sample of naive CD4+ T cells from PBMCs. As for subset: CD45RA+ positively selected. This clonotype was sampled from a man younger than 30 in good health. Some clones in this sample may be carry-over from other donors' samples. This sequence joins TRBV10-1 and TRBJ2-7, with D perhaps TRBD2 (6 bases). The CDR3 sequence: CVSSEWRGGEQYF. For the CDR3, the DNA is TGCGTCAGCAGTGAGTGGCGAGGAGGGGAGCAGTACTTC.